Here is one T cell receptor (beta chain) with its context. This sample stems from a study of glioma-infiltrating T cells after dendritic cell vaccination. Study as a whole: Dendritic cells derived from monocytes and pulsed with autologous tumor lysate formed the vaccine. Three intradermal dendritic cell vaccine injections were given every two weeks.

None of the glioblastoma patients had an isocitrate dehydrogenase mutation. J was trimmed by 2 bases and V by 3 bases; bases with no gene match: 7. Germline V lookup: CDR1 SGHTA, CDR2 FQGNSA. The CDR3 length is 17 residues. TCRB CDR3 was amplified from 2 ug genomic DNA or less. The method was immunoSEQ multiplex PCR; TCRdb's version includes in-frame clones alone and lacks a portion of them. The sample has approximately 22,000 clones, 79% seen once; the top ten hold around 36%. The clonotype comes from a human donor with glioblastoma. The V and J genes are TRBV7-2 and TRBJ2-7, with 13 bases identical to TRBD2. Sequences were derived from blood, sampled before dendritic cell vaccination. CDR3 sequence (DNA): TGTGCCAGCAGCTTGGGCCCGGGACTAGCGGGGCCCTACGAGCAGTACTTC. Protein product: CASSLGPGLAGPYEQYF.